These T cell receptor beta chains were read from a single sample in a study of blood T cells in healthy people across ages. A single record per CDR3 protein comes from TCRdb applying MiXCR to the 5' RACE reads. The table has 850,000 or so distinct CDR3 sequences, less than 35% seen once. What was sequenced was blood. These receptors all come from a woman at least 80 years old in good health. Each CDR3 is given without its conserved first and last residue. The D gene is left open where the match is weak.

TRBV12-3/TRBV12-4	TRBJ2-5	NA	ASSPTDGEETQY
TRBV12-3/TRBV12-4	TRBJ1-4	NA	ASSFGLLEKRF
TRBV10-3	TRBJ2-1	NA	AISERGYKGNEKF
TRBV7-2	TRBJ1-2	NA	AGSFSGVEGYT
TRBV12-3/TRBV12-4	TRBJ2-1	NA	ASSLLQQHINEQF
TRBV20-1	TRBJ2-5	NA	SAREGVRAETQY
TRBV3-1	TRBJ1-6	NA	ASSQDRYGPYNSPLH
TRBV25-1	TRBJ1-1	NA	ASSETGTPNTEAF
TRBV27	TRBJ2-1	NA	ASRYSQGNEQF
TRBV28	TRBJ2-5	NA	ASSPPLGHGETQY
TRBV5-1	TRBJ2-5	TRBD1	ASRETGGKTQY
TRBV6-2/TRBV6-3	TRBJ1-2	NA	ASSYQTGRSYGYT
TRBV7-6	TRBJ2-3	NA	ASSPRDLTDTQY
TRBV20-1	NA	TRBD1	SARFRDRYYEQY
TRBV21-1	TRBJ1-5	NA	ASSAPKTRPQH
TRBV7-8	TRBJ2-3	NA	ASSLRVVTDTQY
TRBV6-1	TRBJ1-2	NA	ASSEADSNYGYT
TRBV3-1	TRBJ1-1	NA	ASSRTQGANTEAF